The rows below give T cell receptor beta chains drawn from one sample of a study of early T cells in non-severe SARS-CoV-2 infection. TCRdb reprocessed the 5' RACE reads via MiXCR and lists one record per CDR3 protein. The sample records about 58,000 distinct CDR3 sequences, about an eighth being singletons. Sequenced sample: whole blood. Receptors were obtained from an adult who was a healthcare worker with PCR-confirmed SARS-CoV-2 infection or an uninfected control (not recorded which). Each CDR3 is given with its conserved first and last residue. D genes are given only for firm matches. Clone size is shown for a subset of rows, as once, few, many or a class of expanded clone.

>NA|TRBV13|NA|TRBJ2-7
CASSSNRVSYEQYF
TGTGCCAGCAGCTCAAACAGGGTCTCCTACGAGCAGTACTTC
>NA|TRBV2|NA|TRBJ1-2
CASSEYRENYGYTF
TGTGCCAGCAGTGAATACAGGGAGAACTATGGCTACACCTTC
>once|TRBV3-1|NA|TRBJ2-5
CASEMGEETQYF
TGTGCCAGTGAGATGGGGGAAGAGACCCAGTACTTC
>many|TRBV19|NA|TRBJ2-3
CASSIALTRTGGNTDTQYF
TGTGCCAGTAGTATAGCCCTTACGCGGACGGGCGGGAACACAGATACGCAGTATTTT
>NA|TRBV7-6|TRBD1|TRBJ1-6
CASSLRGFYNSPLHF
TGTGCCAGCAGCCTCAGGGGGTTCTATAATTCACCCCTCCACTTT
>many|TRBV19|TRBD1|TRBJ2-7
CASSPAKPGQFSYEQYF
TGTGCCAGTAGTCCAGCGAAACCGGGACAGTTCTCCTACGAGCAGTACTTC
>NA|TRBV12-3/TRBV12-4|NA|TRBJ2-7
CASSLEQGYLSEQYF
TGTGCCAGCAGTTTAGAGCAGGGCTATCTGAGCGAGCAGTACTTC
>NA|TRBV7-2|TRBD2|TRBJ2-5
CASSPGGAETQYF
TGTGCCAGCAGTCCCGGGGGGGCGGAGACCCAGTACTTC
>once|TRBV7-2|NA|TRBJ2-3
CASSLNRGTDTQYF
TGTGCCAGCAGCCTTAACAGAGGCACAGATACGCAGTATTTT
>many|TRBV4-2|NA|TRBJ1-3
CASSQYRNTIYF
TGTGCCAGCAGCCAATATAGAAACACCATATATTTT
>once|TRBV7-9|NA|TRBJ2-3
CASSPLGSDTQYF
TGTGCCAGCAGCCCCCTTGGAAGCGATACGCAGTATTTT
>NA|TRBV7-9|NA|TRBJ1-1
CASSFSVNTEAFF
TGTGCCAGCAGCTTTAGTGTAAACACTGAAGCTTTCTTT
>many|TRBV29-1|NA|TRBJ2-2
CSVVRVNTGELFF
TGCAGCGTTGTTCGGGTGAACACCGGGGAGCTGTTTTTT
>few|TRBV18|NA|TRBJ2-1
CASSPPGTIYNEQFF
TGTGCCAGCTCACCCCCAGGGACAATATACAATGAGCAGTTCTTC
>many|TRBV4-1|NA|TRBJ1-6
CASSLQIDSPLHF
TGCGCCAGCAGCCTCCAGATCGATTCACCCCTCCACTTT
>many|TRBV11-3|NA|TRBJ2-3
CASSPGSTTDTQYF
TGTGCCAGCAGCCCGGGGTCTACCACAGATACGCAGTATTTT
>many|TRBV20-1|NA|TRBJ2-3
CSARDPGRRTDTQYF
TGCAGTGCTAGAGATCCGGGCAGACGCACAGATACGCAGTATTTT
>NA|TRBV4-2|TRBD1|TRBJ1-1
CASSQEGTRTGVDAFF
TGTGCCAGCAGCCAAGAGGGAACCAGGACAGGGGTGGATGCTTTCTTT
>NA|TRBV6-1|NA|TRBJ2-1
CASSWGRGNEQFF
TGTGCCAGCAGTTGGGGGAGGGGGAATGAGCAGTTCTTC
>few|TRBV27|NA|TRBJ2-1
CASSFRRAANEQFF
TGTGCCAGCAGTTTTCGGAGGGCGGCCAATGAGCAGTTCTTC